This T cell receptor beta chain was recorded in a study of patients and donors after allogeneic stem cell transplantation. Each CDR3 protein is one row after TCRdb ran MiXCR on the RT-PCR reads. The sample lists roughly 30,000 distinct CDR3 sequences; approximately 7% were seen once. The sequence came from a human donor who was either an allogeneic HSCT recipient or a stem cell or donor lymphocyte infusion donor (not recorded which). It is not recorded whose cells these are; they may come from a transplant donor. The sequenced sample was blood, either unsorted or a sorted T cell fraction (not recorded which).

CDR3 DNA: TGTGCCAGCAGCTTGATGACGTCAGAGACCCAGTACTTC. It specifies CASSLMTSETQYF. The chain couples TRBV5-4 to TRBJ2-5; D is undetermined. V lost 1 base and J lost 4, with 8 bases in between. The germline V gene has CDR1 SGHNT and CDR2 YYREEE (reference sequence). CDR3 length: 13 residues.